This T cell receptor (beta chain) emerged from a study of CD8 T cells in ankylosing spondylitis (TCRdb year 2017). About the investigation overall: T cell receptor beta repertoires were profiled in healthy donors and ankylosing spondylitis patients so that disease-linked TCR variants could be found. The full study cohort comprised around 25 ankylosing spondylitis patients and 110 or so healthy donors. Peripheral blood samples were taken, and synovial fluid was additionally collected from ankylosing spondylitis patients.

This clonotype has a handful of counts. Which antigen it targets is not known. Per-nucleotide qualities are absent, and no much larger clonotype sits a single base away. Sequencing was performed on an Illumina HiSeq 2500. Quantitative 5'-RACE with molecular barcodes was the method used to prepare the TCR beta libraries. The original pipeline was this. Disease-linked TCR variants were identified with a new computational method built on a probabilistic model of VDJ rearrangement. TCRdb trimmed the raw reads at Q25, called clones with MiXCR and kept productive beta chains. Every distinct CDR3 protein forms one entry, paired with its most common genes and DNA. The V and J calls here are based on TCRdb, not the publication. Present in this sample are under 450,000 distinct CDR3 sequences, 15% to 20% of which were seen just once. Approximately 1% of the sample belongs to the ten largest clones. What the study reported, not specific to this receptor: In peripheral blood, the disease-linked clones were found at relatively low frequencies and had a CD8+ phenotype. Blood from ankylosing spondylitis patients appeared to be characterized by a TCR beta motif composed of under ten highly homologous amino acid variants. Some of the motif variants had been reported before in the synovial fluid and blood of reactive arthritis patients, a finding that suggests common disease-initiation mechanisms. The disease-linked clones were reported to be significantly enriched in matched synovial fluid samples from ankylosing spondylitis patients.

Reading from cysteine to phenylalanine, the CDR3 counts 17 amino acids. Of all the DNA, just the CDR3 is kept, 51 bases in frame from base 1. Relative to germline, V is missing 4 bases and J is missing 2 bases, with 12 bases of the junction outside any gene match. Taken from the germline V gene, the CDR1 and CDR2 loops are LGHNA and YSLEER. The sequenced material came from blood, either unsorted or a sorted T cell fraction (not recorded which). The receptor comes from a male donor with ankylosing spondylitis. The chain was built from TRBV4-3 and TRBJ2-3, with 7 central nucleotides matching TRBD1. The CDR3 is CASSRALGTVSTDTQYF. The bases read TGCGCCAGCAGCCGAGCATTAGGGACAGTTTCCACAGATACGCAGTATTTT.